A selection of T cell receptor beta chains follows, all from one sample in a study of T cells in Graves' hyperthyroidism and ophthalmopathy. Via MiXCR, TCRdb re-called the multiplex PCR reads, giving one row per CDR3 protein. Found here are 300,000 to 350,000 distinct CDR3 sequences, around 13% of them singletons; the top ten hold under 30%. Sequenced: blood. Source of these receptors: a woman aged 25 to 45 with Graves' hyperthyroidism. CDR3s include the opening cysteine and the closing phenylalanine or tryptophan. Fields, in order: V gene, J gene, clone size, D gene, CDR3 protein, CDR3 DNA. The D gene is left open where the match is weak. A row's size may be missing; if present it is once, few, many or a size class.

V gene: TRBV28
J gene: TRBJ1-5
clone size: many
D gene: NA
CDR3 protein: CASGGTHQPQHF
CDR3 DNA: TGTGCCAGCGGCGGGACTCATCAGCCCCAGCATTTT

V gene: TRBV7-3
J gene: TRBJ2-1
clone size: many
D gene: NA
CDR3 protein: CASSLTPSVQSYNEQFF
CDR3 DNA: TGTGCCAGCAGCTTAACTCCGAGTGTTCAATCCTACAATGAGCAGTTCTTC

V gene: TRBV7-2
J gene: TRBJ2-1
clone size: many
D gene: NA
CDR3 protein: CASSLGRLRDSSYNEQFF
CDR3 DNA: TGTGCCAGCAGCTTAGGTCGGTTGCGGGATAGCTCCTACAATGAGCAGTTCTTC

V gene: TRBV7-9
J gene: TRBJ1-1
clone size: NA
D gene: NA
CDR3 protein: CASSSRVDTEAFF
CDR3 DNA: TGTGCCAGCAGCTCCAGAGTCGACACTGAAGCTTTCTTT

V gene: TRBV28
J gene: TRBJ2-7
clone size: many
D gene: NA
CDR3 protein: CASSSPGLRYEQYF
CDR3 DNA: TGTGCCAGCAGTTCTCCCGGACTACGCTACGAGCAGTACTTC

V gene: TRBV28
J gene: TRBJ2-1
clone size: many
D gene: TRBD2
CDR3 protein: CASSSLAGVTYNEQFF
CDR3 DNA: TGTGCCAGCAGTTCGTTAGCGGGAGTGACCTACAATGAGCAGTTCTTC

V gene: TRBV24-1
J gene: TRBJ1-1
clone size: many
D gene: NA
CDR3 protein: CATMSAGTEAFF
CDR3 DNA: TGTGCCACCATGTCAGCAGGCACTGAAGCTTTCTTT

V gene: TRBV6-5
J gene: TRBJ1-2
clone size: many
D gene: NA
CDR3 protein: CASSYSRPISGGYTF
CDR3 DNA: TGTGCCAGCAGTTACTCGAGACCGATTAGTGGGGGCTACACCTTC

V gene: TRBV20-1
J gene: TRBJ1-5
clone size: many
D gene: NA
CDR3 protein: CSAVDLNPNQPQHF
CDR3 DNA: TGCAGTGCTGTGGACCTCAACCCGAATCAGCCCCAGCATTTT

V gene: TRBV28
J gene: TRBJ2-2
clone size: many
D gene: NA
CDR3 protein: CASIKGGPNTGELFF
CDR3 DNA: TGTGCCAGTATAAAGGGGGGTCCGAACACCGGGGAGCTGTTTTTT

V gene: TRBV12-3/TRBV12-4
J gene: TRBJ1-6
clone size: many
D gene: NA
CDR3 protein: CASSYDRNSPLHF
CDR3 DNA: TGTGCCAGCAGTTATGACCGGAATTCACCCCTCCACTTT

V gene: TRBV28
J gene: TRBJ1-3
clone size: few
D gene: NA
CDR3 protein: CASSFYGEGNTIYF
CDR3 DNA: TGTGCCAGCAGTTTTTATGGGGAAGGAAACACCATATATTTT

V gene: TRBV14
J gene: TRBJ2-7
clone size: few
D gene: TRBD1
CDR3 protein: CASSSFEDRLYEQYF
CDR3 DNA: TGTGCCAGCAGCTCCTTTGAGGACAGGTTATACGAGCAGTACTTC

V gene: TRBV19
J gene: TRBJ2-7
clone size: NA
D gene: NA
CDR3 protein: CASSIEDSSEQYF
CDR3 DNA: TGTGCCAGTAGTATTGAGGACTCATCCGAGCAGTACTTC

V gene: TRBV20-1
J gene: TRBJ2-5
clone size: NA
D gene: TRBD2
CDR3 protein: CSARDSLAGGPETQYF
CDR3 DNA: TGCAGTGCCAGAGATAGTTTAGCGGGAGGGCCGGAGACCCAGTACTTC

V gene: TRBV24-1
J gene: TRBJ2-3
clone size: many
D gene: NA
CDR3 protein: CATSDPSALADTQYF
CDR3 DNA: TGTGCCACCAGTGACCCCTCTGCCCTTGCAGATACGCAGTATTTT

V gene: TRBV20-1
J gene: TRBJ1-5
clone size: NA
D gene: TRBD1
CDR3 protein: CSAPPRPGQGGFNQPQHF
CDR3 DNA: TGCAGTGCTCCTCCCCGTCCGGGACAGGGAGGGTTCAATCAGCCCCAGCATTTT

V gene: TRBV6-2/TRBV6-3
J gene: TRBJ2-4
clone size: NA
D gene: NA
CDR3 protein: CASQQGLHLYF
CDR3 DNA: TGTGCCAGTCAACAGGGCTTGCATCTGTACTTC

V gene: TRBV29-1
J gene: TRBJ2-5
clone size: few
D gene: TRBD2
CDR3 protein: CSVGTSGVQETQYF
CDR3 DNA: TGCAGCGTCGGGACTAGCGGGGTCCAAGAGACCCAGTACTTC

V gene: TRBV6-2/TRBV6-3
J gene: TRBJ2-7
clone size: many
D gene: NA
CDR3 protein: CASSYKTQTYEQYF
CDR3 DNA: TGTGCCAGCAGTTATAAGACGCAGACCTACGAGCAGTACTTC